This T cell receptor (beta chain) came from a study of T cell repertoires in cytomegalovirus infection. Study background: A matching HLA type, together with CMV infection, was signaled by public TCR beta signatures. Study-level points and caveats: CMV carriers with the relevant HLA were identified by cumulative public TCR beta family frequency. Dominating the ex vivo response were HLA-C-restricted CMV-specific TCR beta clonotypes.

With regard to this clonotype: Its antigen remains unidentified.

Via MiXCR, TCRdb re-called the reads, giving one row per CDR3 protein. The table has about 300,000 distinct CDR3 sequences, 25% seen once; the top ten hold about 15%. Germline CDR1 and CDR2: MNHEY and SVGEGT. The CDR3 covers 15 residues. Trimming removed 0 bases from V and 7 bases from J, with 13 bases in between. The chain is built from TRBV6-2 or TRBV6-3 and TRBJ1-5; D is perhaps TRBD1 (6 bases). The specimen sequenced was PBMCs. The TCR comes from a human donor in good health (CMV status not recorded). Some clones in this sample may be carry-over from other donors' samples. The CDR3 DNA sequence: TGTGCCAGCAGTTACTCCGGGCAGGGGTTGCAGCCCCAGCATTTT. Protein product: CASSYSGQGLQPQHF.